This TCR beta chain was recorded in a study of T cells after yellow fever vaccination. TCRdb processed the 5' RACE reads anew with MiXCR; each CDR3 protein has one entry. Of more than 65,000 distinct CDR3 sequences detected, about an eighth appear once; the ten largest clones hold around 23%. CDR1 and CDR2 from the germline V gene are SGHDT and YYEEEE. The germline V and J ends were trimmed by 0 bases and 4 bases, with 13 bases remaining between them. The CDR3 has 15 residues. In this sample, this clonotype turned up many times. The J gene is TRBJ2-5, the V gene TRBV5-6; D possibly corresponds to TRBD2 (6 bases). This receptor was obtained from a man aged 18 to 35 who received the YFV17D yellow fever vaccine. The sequencing used CD8+ T cells not binding an NS4B(214-222) dextramer, sorted from PBMCs, collected about 20 days after the first yellow fever vaccination. The CDR3 region has the DNA TGTGCCAGCAGCTTGGGGCTTTGGAGGGGAGAGACCCAGTACTTC. Translated: CASSLGLWRGETQYF. Looking up the rest from reference TRBV5-6 and TRBJ2-5 gives the full variable domain: DAGVTQSPTHLIKTRGQQVTLRCSPKSGHDTVSWYQQALGQGPQFIFQYYEEEERQRGNFPDRFSGHQFPNYSSELNVNALLLGDSALYLCASSLGLWRGETQYFGPGTRLLVL.